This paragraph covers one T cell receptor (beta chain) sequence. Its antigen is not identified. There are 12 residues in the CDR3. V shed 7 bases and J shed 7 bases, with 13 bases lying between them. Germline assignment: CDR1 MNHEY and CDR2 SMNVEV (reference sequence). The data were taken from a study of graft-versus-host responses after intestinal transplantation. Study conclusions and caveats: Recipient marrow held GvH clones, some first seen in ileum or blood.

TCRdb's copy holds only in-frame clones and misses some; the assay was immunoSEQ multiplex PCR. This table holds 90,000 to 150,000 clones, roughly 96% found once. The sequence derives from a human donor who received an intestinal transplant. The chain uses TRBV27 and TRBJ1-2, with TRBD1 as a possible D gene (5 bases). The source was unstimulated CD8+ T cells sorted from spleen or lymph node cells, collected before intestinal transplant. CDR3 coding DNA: TGTGCCAGCACGGCAGGGTTCGGTGGCTACACCTTC. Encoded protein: CASTAGFGGYTF.